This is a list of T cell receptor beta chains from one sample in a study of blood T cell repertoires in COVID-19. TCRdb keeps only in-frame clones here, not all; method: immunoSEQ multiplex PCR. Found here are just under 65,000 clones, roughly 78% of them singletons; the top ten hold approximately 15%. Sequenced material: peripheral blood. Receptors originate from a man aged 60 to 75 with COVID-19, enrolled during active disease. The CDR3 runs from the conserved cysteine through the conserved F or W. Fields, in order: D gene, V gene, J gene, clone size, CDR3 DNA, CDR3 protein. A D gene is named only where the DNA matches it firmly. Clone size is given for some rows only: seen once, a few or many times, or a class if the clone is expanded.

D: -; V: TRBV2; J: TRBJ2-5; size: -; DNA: TGTGCCAGCAGACAAGACAAAGAGACCCAGTACTTC; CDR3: CASRQDKETQYF
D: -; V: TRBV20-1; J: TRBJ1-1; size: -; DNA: TGCAGTGCTGTGGACAGAATGGCTTTCTTT; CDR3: CSAVDRMAFF
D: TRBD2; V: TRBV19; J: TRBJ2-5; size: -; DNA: TGTGCCAGTAGTCTAACTAGCGCCCAAGAGACCCAGTACTTC; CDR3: CASSLTSAQETQYF
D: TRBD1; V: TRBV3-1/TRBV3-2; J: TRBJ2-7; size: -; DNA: TGTGCCAGCAGCCAACAGGGGGCCTCCTACGAGCAGTACTTC; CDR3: CASSQQGASYEQYF
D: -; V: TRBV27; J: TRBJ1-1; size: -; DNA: TGTGCCAGCAGTTTTGGCCGAAATTTGGAAGCTTTCTTT; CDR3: CASSFGRNLEAFF
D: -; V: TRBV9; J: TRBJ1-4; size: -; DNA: TGTGCCAGCAGCGTAGCGGGGGTGGCTAATGAAAAACTGTTTTTT; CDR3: CASSVAGVANEKLFF
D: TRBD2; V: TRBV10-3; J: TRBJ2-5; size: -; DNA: TGTGCCATCAGTGAGTCGACGAGCGGGGGGGCGGAGACCCAGTACTTC; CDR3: CAISESTSGGAETQYF
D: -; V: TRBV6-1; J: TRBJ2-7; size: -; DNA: TGTGCCAGCAGTGAAGCGCGGTTCGGTGACTACGAGCAGTACTTC; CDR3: CASSEARFGDYEQYF
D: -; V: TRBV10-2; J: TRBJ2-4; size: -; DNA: TGCGCCAGCATGACAGCTCTAGCCAAAAACATTCAGTACTTC; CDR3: CASMTALAKNIQYF
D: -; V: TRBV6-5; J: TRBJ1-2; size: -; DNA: TGTGCCAGCAGTTTGGAGACAGACTATGGCTACACCTTC; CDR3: CASSLETDYGYTF
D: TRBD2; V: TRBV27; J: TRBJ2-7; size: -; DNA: TGTGCCAGCTCACTAGCGGGGGCCCTTCCAGCGCAGTACTTC; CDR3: CASSLAGALPAQYF
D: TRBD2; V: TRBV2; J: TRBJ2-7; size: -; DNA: TGTGCCAGCAGTAGACTAGCGGGAGCCTCCGAGCAGTACTTC; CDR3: CASSRLAGASEQYF
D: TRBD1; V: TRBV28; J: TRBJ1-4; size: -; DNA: TGTGCCAGCAGCTGGGGACAGGGTGGAGAAAAACTGTTTTTT; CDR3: CASSWGQGGEKLFF
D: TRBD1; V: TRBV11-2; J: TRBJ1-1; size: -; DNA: TGTGCCAGCAGCTCCGACAGGGCGATTGAAGCTTTCTTT; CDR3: CASSSDRAIEAFF
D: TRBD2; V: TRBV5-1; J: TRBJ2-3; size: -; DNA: TGCGCCAGCAGCACCGGACTAGCGGGAGGAGGGGATACGCAGTATTTT; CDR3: CASSTGLAGGGDTQYF
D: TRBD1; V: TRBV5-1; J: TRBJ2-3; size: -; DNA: TGCGCCAGCAGCTTACAGGGGGCGAGTCGGACAGATACGCAGTATTTT; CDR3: CASSLQGASRTDTQYF
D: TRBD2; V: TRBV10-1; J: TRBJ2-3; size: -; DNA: TGCGCCAGCAGCGGAGCGGGAGTCAAAGATACGCAGTATTTT; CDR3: CASSGAGVKDTQYF
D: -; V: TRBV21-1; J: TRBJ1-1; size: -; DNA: TGTGCCAGCAGCATTCAGGTACGGGCTTTCTTT; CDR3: CASSIQVRAFF
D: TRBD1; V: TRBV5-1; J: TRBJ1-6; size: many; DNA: TGCGCCAGCAGTTACTCGGACAGGCACAATTCACCCCTCCACTTT; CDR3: CASSYSDRHNSPLHF
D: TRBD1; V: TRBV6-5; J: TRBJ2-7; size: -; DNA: TGTGCCAGTTCGACAGGGGGCCGCGAGCAGTACTTC; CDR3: CASSTGGREQYF
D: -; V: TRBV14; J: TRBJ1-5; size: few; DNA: TGTGCCAGTAACGGGTCTTCAAATCAGCCCCAGCATTTT; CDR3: CASNGSSNQPQHF
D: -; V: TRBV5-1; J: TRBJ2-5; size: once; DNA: TGCGCCAGCAGCGCAGGGCTTTTTTCAGAGACCCAGTACTTC; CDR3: CASSAGLFSETQYF
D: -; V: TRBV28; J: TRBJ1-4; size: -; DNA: TGTGCCAGCAGTATGGACAGCCCAACTAATGAAAAACTGTTTTTT; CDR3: CASSMDSPTNEKLFF
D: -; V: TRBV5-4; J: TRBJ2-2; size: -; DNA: TGTGCCAGCAGCTTGGAGGGAGCACAGATGTCCACCGGGGAGCTGTTTTTT; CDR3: CASSLEGAQMSTGELFF
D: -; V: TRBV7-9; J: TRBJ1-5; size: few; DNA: TGTGCCAGCAGCTTCGCAGGCGATAGCAATCAGCCCCAGCATTTT; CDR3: CASSFAGDSNQPQHF
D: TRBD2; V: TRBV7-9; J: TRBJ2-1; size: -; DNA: TGTGCCAGCAGCTTAGCGAGAGTAGGGTCTAGCGGGAAAAATGAGCAGTTCTTC; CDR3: CASSLARVGSSGKNEQFF
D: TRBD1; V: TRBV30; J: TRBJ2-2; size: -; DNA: TGTGCCTGGAGTGGTTTGGTCGACAGGGGGCTGTACACCGGGGAGCTGTTTTTT; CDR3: CAWSGLVDRGLYTGELFF
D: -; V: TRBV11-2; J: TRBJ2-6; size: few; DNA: TGTGCCAGCAGCTCCGTCCACAGGGTGACCGGGGCCAACGTCCTGACTTTC; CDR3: CASSSVHRVTGANVLTF
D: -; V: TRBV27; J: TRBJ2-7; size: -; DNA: TGTGCCAGCAGACCCTTTGGAGGGCCCTACGAGCAGTACTTC; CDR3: CASRPFGGPYEQYF
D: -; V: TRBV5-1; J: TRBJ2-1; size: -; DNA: TGCGCCAGCAGCTTCACAGGACCTGAGCAGTTCTTC; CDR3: CASSFTGPEQFF
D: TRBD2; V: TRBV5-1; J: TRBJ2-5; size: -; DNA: TGCGCCAGCAGATCCCTAATAGCGGGGGGCCAAGAGACCCAGTACTTC; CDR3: CASRSLIAGGQETQYF
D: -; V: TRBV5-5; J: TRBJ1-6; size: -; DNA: TGTGCCAGCAGCCGGGAAAATTCACCCCTCCACTTT; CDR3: CASSRENSPLHF
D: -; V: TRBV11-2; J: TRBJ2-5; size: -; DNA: TGTGCCAGCAGCTGGGGTGCGGGGGCCCAAGAGACCCAGTACTTC; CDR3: CASSWGAGAQETQYF
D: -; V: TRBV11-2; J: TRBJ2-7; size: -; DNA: TGTGCCAGCAGCCAAATCGGGGATCGCGACGAGCAGTACTTC; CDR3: CASSQIGDRDEQYF
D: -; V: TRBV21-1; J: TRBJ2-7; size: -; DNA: TGTGCCAGCAGCAGGGACTTCTACGAGCAGTACTTC; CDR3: CASSRDFYEQYF
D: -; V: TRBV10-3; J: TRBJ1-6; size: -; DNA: TGTGCCGTAACGGGGGACCCCTATAATTCACCCCTCCACTTT; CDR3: CAVTGDPYNSPLHF
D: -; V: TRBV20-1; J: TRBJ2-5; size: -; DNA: TGCAGTGCTAGTAACAGCCCAGAGACCCAGTACTTC; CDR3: CSASNSPETQYF
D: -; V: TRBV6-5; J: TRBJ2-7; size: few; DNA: TGTGCCAGCAGCACCCATGGGGGGGCGTTAACCGAGCAGTACTTC; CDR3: CASSTHGGALTEQYF
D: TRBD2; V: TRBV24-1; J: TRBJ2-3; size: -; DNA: TGTGCCACCAGTGATCCTAATAGCGGGGGGGCCGTGAACACAGATACGCAGTATTTT; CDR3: CATSDPNSGGAVNTDTQYF
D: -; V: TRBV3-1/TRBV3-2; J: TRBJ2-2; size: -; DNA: TGTGTAGTCGGCGGCTACACCGGGGAGCTGTTTTTT; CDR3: CVVGGYTGELFF
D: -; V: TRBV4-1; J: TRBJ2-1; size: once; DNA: TGCGCCAGCAGCCCCCTTGAGGCCTCCTACAATGAGCAGTTCTTC; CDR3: CASSPLEASYNEQFF
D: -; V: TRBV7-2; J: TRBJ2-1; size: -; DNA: TGTGCCAGCAGTCAAGACTGGAATGCCTACAATGAGCAGTTCTTC; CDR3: CASSQDWNAYNEQFF
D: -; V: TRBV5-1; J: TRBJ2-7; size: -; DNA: TGCGCCAGCAGCCGCGGGACCGCGGGCGAGCAGTACTTC; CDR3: CASSRGTAGEQYF
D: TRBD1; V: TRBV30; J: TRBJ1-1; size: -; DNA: TGTGCCTGGAATACTGGCGGGACAGGGGTTTCTGAAGCTTTCTTT; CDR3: CAWNTGGTGVSEAFF
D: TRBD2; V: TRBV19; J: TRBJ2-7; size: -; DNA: TGTGCCAGTAGCGCACTAGCGGGAGCTTTCGAGCAGTACTTC; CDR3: CASSALAGAFEQYF
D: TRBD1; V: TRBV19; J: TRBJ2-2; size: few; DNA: TGTGCCAGTAAGAGTTGGGACAGGATTTCCACCGGGGAGCTGTTTTTT; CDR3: CASKSWDRISTGELFF
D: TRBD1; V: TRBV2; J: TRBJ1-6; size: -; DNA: TGTGCCACCCGGGACAGGGAAAATTCACCCCTCCACTTT; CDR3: CATRDRENSPLHF
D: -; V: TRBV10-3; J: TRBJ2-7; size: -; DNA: TGTGCCATCAGTTTTCAGCAGGGTCGACAGGTCCAGCCTTACGAGCAGTACTTC; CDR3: CAISFQQGRQVQPYEQYF
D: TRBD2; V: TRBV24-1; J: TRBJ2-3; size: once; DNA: TGTGCCACCAGGTGGGGGGGGACAGATACGCAGTATTTT; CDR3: CATRWGGTDTQYF
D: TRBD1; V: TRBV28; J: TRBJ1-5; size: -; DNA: TGTGCCAGCAGTTTGGGAGGACAGGGGGGACGACCCCAGCATTTT; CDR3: CASSLGGQGGRPQHF
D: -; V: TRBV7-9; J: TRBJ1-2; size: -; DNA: TGTGCCAGCAGCTTAGGAAGACAGGCTAGGGACCATGGCTACACCTTC; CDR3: CASSLGRQARDHGYTF
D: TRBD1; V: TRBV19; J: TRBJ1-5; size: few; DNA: TGTGCCAGTAGTAAGGGACAGGAGCAGCCCCAGCATTTT; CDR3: CASSKGQEQPQHF
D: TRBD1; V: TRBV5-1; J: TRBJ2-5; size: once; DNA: TGCGCCAGCAGCCCAGGGGACAGGTCGTACCAAGAGACCCAGTACTTC; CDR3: CASSPGDRSYQETQYF
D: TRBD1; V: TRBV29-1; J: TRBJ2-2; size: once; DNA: TGCAGCGTTGATGCCGGGACAGGTCTTCTTGGGGAGCTGTTTTTT; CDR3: CSVDAGTGLLGELFF
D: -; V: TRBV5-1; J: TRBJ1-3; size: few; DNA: TGCGCCAGCAGCTTGTTCGCCGGGTCTGGAAACACCATATATTTT; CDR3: CASSLFAGSGNTIYF
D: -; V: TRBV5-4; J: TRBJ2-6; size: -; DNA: TGTGCCAGCAGCCCCAGGGCCCCCAGCTCTGGGGCCAACGTCCTGACTTTC; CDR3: CASSPRAPSSGANVLTF
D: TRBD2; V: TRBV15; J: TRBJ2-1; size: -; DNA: TGTGCCACCAGCAGAGGAGCGGGAGGATACAATGAGCAGTTCTTC; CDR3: CATSRGAGGYNEQFF
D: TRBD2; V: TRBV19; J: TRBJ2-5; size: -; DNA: TGTGCCAGTAGTCTCGCCGGGACTAGCAGGGAGACCCAGTACTTC; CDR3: CASSLAGTSRETQYF
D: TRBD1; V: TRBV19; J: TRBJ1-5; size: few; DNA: TGTGCCAGTAGTACCCGGACAGGGTTGGCCAATCAGCCCCAGCATTTT; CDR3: CASSTRTGLANQPQHF